The subject of this entry is one T cell receptor (beta chain). The data were taken from a study of shared clonotypes between healthy human individuals. Some clones are missing from TCRdb's copy, which holds only in-frame ones; the method was immunoSEQ multiplex PCR. The data contain about 1.4 million clones, approximately 96% of them singletons. Sequencing input: naive CD4+ T cells sorted from blood. Subset indicated: CD45RA+ positively selected. The clonotype comes from a man aged 25 to 45 in good health.

The CDR3 nucleotides are TGTGCCAGCAGTGAACCGGGACAGGGTTTCAATGAGCAGTTCTTC. Translating gives CASSEPGQGFNEQFF. The rearrangement uses TRBV6-1 and TRBJ2-1; 9 bases line up with TRBD1. Germline-derived CDR1 and CDR2 are MNHNS and SASEGT. V lost 2 bases, J lost 6 bases, and 5 bases stayed unmatched. The CDR3 has 15 residues.